This TCR beta chain was recorded in a study of shared clonotypes between healthy human individuals. Generated by immunoSEQ multiplex PCR, the TCRdb table keeps only in-frame clones and is missing some. The sample includes approximately 940,000 clones, approximately 76% of them seen just once. Looked up from germline, CDR1 is SGHRS and CDR2 is YFSETQ. This CDR3 comprises 15 residues. Trimming cost V 0 bases and J 9 bases; bases outside gene matches: 4. With regard to this clone: Other nucleotide sequences from this sample produce the same CDR3.

Sequenced material: memory CD4+ T cells sorted from blood. Subset in this sample: CD45RA-negative fraction. The clonotype comes from a young man in good health. The chain combines TRBV5-1 with TRBJ1-6, with 9 nucleotides matching TRBD1. This CDR3 reads CASSLAGTGRSPLHF. The CDR3 nucleotides read TGCGCCAGCAGCTTGGCCGGGACAGGGCGTTCACCCCTCCACTTT.